The following is a T cell receptor beta chain sequence with its context. Authors' methods: Estimation of nucleated cell counts relied on the amplification of reference gene primers. Method: immunoSEQ multiplex PCR; TCRdb's copy keeps in-frame clones and lacks some. The V and J calls and the clone size are those of that table, but D and trimming were determined from the DNA. The table lists some 280,000 clones, about 91% of them singletons, with around 13% in the top ten. This record belongs to a study of blood T cell repertoires in COVID-19. Study details: Samples taken during acute and convalescent COVID-19 were collected in the United States, Italy and Spain. In each case, the material was cDNA or gDNA derived from T cells, B-cell-depleted T cells, or PBMCs.

The CDR3 length is 12 residues. The V gene lost 5 bases and the J gene lost 8 bases, with 12 bases spanning the gap. Germline CDR1 MNHEY, CDR2 SVGAGI. This chain connects TRBV6-5 to TRBJ1-2, with D possibly TRBD1 on 6 matching bases. The clonotype originates from a woman in her sixties or seventies with acute or convalescent COVID-19. Material: peripheral blood. For the CDR3, the DNA is TGTGCCAGCAGTATACAGGGACCCGGCTACACCTTC. Translated: CASSIQGPGYTF.